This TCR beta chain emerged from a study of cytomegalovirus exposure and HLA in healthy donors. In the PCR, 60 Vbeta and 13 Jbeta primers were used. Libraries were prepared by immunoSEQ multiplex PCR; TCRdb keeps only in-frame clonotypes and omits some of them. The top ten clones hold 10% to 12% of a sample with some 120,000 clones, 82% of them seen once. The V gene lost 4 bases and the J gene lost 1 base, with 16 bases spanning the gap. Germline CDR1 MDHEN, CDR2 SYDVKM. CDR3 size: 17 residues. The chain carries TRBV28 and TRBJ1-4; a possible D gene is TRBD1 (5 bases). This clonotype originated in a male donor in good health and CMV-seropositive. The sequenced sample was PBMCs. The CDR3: CASSSLGQGVTNEKLFF. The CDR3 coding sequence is TGTGCCAGCAGTTCCCTGGGGCAGGGTGTAACTAATGAAAAACTGTTTTTT.